The clone carrying this TCR beta chain was seen only once. The CDR3 length is 16 residues. Looked up from germline, CDR1 is SGDLS and CDR2 is YYNGEE. The V end lost 3 bases, the J end lost 0 bases, and 15 bases lay between the germline ends. Only CD45RO-negative cells positively selected for CCR7 counted as naive CD8 cells, so terminally differentiated effector memory CD45RA+ cells were excluded. This sample was taken from a study of shared clonotypes between healthy human individuals. Study overall: With ages of 18 to 49, the donors were two women and three men.

At the deep level, the assay was run. Only in-frame clones appear in the TCRdb table, and some are missing; sequencing was by immunoSEQ multiplex PCR. This table has a few million clones, about 93% appearing once. The genes are TRBV9 and TRBJ1-2; D might be TRBD1 (5 bases). The TCR originated in a man in his late teens or twenties in good health. Some clones in this sample may be carry-over from other donors' samples. Sequencing was done on a sample of naive CD8+ T cells from PBMCs. CDR3 amino acids: CASSGGRAGPNYGYTF. The CDR3 region has the DNA TGTGCCAGCAGCGGAGGCAGGGCAGGCCCTAACTATGGCTACACCTTC. Full variable domain (rest looked up from reference TRBV9 and TRBJ1-2): DSGVTQTPKHLITATGQRVTLRCSPRSGDLSVYWYQQSLDQGLQFLIQYYNGEERAKGNILERFSAQQFPDLHSELNLSSLELGDSALYFCASSGGRAGPNYGYTFGSGTRLTVV.